The 21 T cell receptor beta chains reported below all come from one sample, sequenced in a study of regulatory T cells in long-lasting Graves disease. Time point given: newly diagnosed GD, antithyroid drugs for less than 3 months. From RNA extracted from PBMCs, the TCR library was made. According to the study, TCR beta libraries were built with iRepertoire HTBI primers and CDR3-region Arm-PCR. One entry per CDR3 protein results from TCRdb running MiXCR on the multiplex PCR reads. Among about 220,000 distinct CDR3 sequences listed, approximately 20% were seen once. This specimen consisted of peripheral blood mononuclear cells (PBMCs), obtained at new diagnosis, from a patient treated with antithyroid drugs. The receptors derive from a female donor with Graves disease.

In its sample, this clonotype was seen many times. The chain recombines TRBV11-2 with TRBJ1-4; D perhaps matches TRBD1 (6 bases). V lost 3 bases and J 5 bases, leaving 13 bases between the germline ends. This CDR3 has 15 residues. Germline assignment: CDR1 SGHAT and CDR2 FQNNGV. For the CDR3, the DNA is TGTGCCAGCAGCTTCCAGGGGTTGGAAAATGAAAAACTGTTTTTT. Translated: CASSFQGLENEKLFF.

This chain joins TRBV27 and TRBJ2-2; possible D gene TRBD1, 6 bases. This CDR3 region has 15 residues. Germline CDR1 is MNHEY and CDR2 is SMNVEV (reference sequence). Trimming stripped 3 bases from V and 7 bases from J, with 15 bases between. CDR3 sequence (DNA): TGTGCCAGCAGTTTGTACAGGGCACATGTCGGGGAGCTGTTTTTT. It is translated as CASSLYRAHVGELFF.

The chain uses TRBV5-5 and TRBJ1-5; a weak D match, TRBD1 (6 bases). The germline V and J ends were trimmed by 0 bases and 4 bases, with 14 bases remaining between them. Germline CDR1 reads SGHKS; CDR2 reads YYEKEE (reference sequence). This CDR3 comprises 16 residues. The CDR3 is CASSLEGPGVNQPQHF. Written as DNA, the CDR3 is TGTGCCAGCAGCTTGGAAGGGCCAGGGGTGAATCAGCCCCAGCATTTT.

The V call is TRBV7-9, the J call TRBJ1-1; weak D call: TRBD1 (6 bases). This CDR3 is built from 14 residues. V lost 3 bases and J 6 bases, leaving 14 bases between the germline ends. CDR1 is SEHNR and CDR2 is FQNEAQ in the germline V gene (reference sequence). CDR3: CASSLTGTFAEAFF. CDR3 DNA sequence: TGTGCCAGCAGCTTGACCGGGACATTCGCTGAAGCTTTCTTT.

This clonotype was picked up many times. The gene calls are TRBV24-1 and TRBJ2-3; D is possibly TRBD1 or TRBD2 (6 bases each). The V end lost 0 bases, the J end lost 10 bases, and 10 bases lay between the germline ends. The CDR3 covers 13 residues. Germline CDR1 and CDR2: KGHDR and SFDVKD. DNA for the CDR3: TGTGCCACCAGTGATTTGACCGGGGGCGCGCAGTATTTT. It translates to CATSDLTGGAQYF.

This clonotype was counted at least ten times. The chain has TRBV7-2 and TRBJ2-2; D is unresolved. CDR1 is SGHTA, CDR2 FQGNSA, per germline. The CDR3 covers 15 residues. V was cut by 0 bases and J by 4 bases, with 9 bases left in between. CDR3 region: CASSLALIGTGELFF. The CDR3 DNA is TGTGCCAGCAGCTTAGCGCTAATCGGCACCGGGGAGCTGTTTTTT.

The sample holds many counts of this clonotype. The chain joins TRBV3-1 to TRBJ1-3; 9 bases fit TRBD1. Germline assignment: CDR1 LGHDT and CDR2 YNNKEL (reference sequence). J was trimmed by 4 bases and V by 4 bases; bases with no gene match: 8. The CDR3 runs to 16 residues. The CDR3 loop is CASSPLGTGRGNTIYF. The CDR3 DNA sequence: TGTGCCAGCAGCCCTCTTGGGACAGGGCGAGGAAACACCATATATTTT.

This clonotype was counted at least ten times. The chain uses TRBV7-9 and TRBJ2-7; 8 nucleotides agree with TRBD2. The CDR3 covers 13 residues. The germline gives CDR1 SEHNR, CDR2 FQNEAQ (reference sequence). The V segment lost 5 bases and the J segment 5 bases; nucleotides outside the gene matches: 5. For the CDR3, the DNA is TGTGCCAGCAGCCGCGGGGGGTTGCACGAGCAGTACTTC. Protein: CASSRGGLHEQYF.

This clonotype was seen ten or more times. V is TRBV19 and J is TRBJ2-3; D is perhaps TRBD2 (6 bases). The V gene lost 6 bases and the J gene lost 6 bases, with 19 bases spanning the gap. This CDR3 has 15 amino acids. Germline loops: CDR1 LNHDA, CDR2 SQIVND (reference sequence). CDR3 coding DNA: TGTGCCAGTAGCCAATCTCAGACTAGGAGGGATACGCAGTATTTT. Translated: CASSQSQTRRDTQYF.

The sample holds many counts of this clonotype. This rearrangement joins TRBV28 to TRBJ2-1, with TRBD2 matching 14 bases. CDR1 MDHEN and CDR2 SYDVKM come from the germline V gene. V lost 5 bases and J lost 4; bases outside the gene matches: 7. The CDR3 totals 17 residues. The DNA of the CDR3 is TGTGCCAGCAGTGGGACTAGCGGGAGCAAATTTTACAATGAGCAGTTCTTC. Its protein product is CASSGTSGSKFYNEQFF. Together with reference TRBV28 and TRBJ2-1, the CDR3 gives the full variable domain: DVKVTQSSRYLVKRTGEKVFLECVQDMDHENMFWYRQDPGLGLRLIYFSYDVKMKEKGDIPEGYSVSREKKERFSLILESASTNQTSMYLCASSGTSGSKFYNEQFFGPGTRLTVL.

This clonotype was observed at least ten times. V is TRBV18 and J is TRBJ2-7; D uncertain. Germline values: CDR1 KGHSH, CDR2 LQKENI. The CDR3 extends over 13 amino acids. V dropped 2 bases and J dropped 2 bases, with 7 bases sitting between them. The CDR3 sequence is CASSPYNTYEQYF. The CDR3 region has the DNA TGTGCCAGCTCACCATATAACACCTACGAGCAGTACTTC.

Concerning this clonotype: Being one base from a much bigger clone, this may be a read error. This chain connects TRBV4-3 to TRBJ1-2; possible D gene TRBD1, 6 bases. V shed 3 bases and J shed 6 bases, with 14 bases lying between them. The germline V gene encodes CDR1 LGHNA and CDR2 YSLEER. CDR3 length: 14 amino acids. Written as DNA, the CDR3 is TGCGCCAGCAGCCAGACGGCAGGGGAGGATGGCTACACCTTC. This translates into CASSQTAGEDGYTF.

This clonotype was recorded at least ten times. The chain combines TRBV2 with TRBJ1-2, with a weak D call TRBD1 (5 bases). The CDR3 has 14 residues. Germline assignment: CDR1 SNHLY and CDR2 FYNNEI. Trimming took off 7 bases at V and 0 bases at J, with 12 bases between the two ends. CDR3: CASTPGGTNYGYTF. The CDR3 DNA sequence: TGTGCCAGCACTCCTGGGGGTACTAACTATGGCTACACCTTC.

In its sample, this clonotype was seen many times. The chain links TRBV2 to TRBJ2-5, with a tentative D call TRBD1 (6 bases). Germline V gene data show CDR1 as SNHLY and CDR2 as FYNNEI. V was clipped by 7 bases and J by 4 bases, with 16 bases between them. The CDR3 has 14 residues. The CDR3 nucleotides read TGTGCCAGCAAGGACCCATTCAGGGGAGAGACCCAGTACTTC. Amino acid sequence: CASKDPFRGETQYF.

The table lists this clonotype with many counts. The chain recombines TRBV7-9 with TRBJ2-3; 10 bases map to TRBD2. CDR1 SEHNR and CDR2 FQNEAQ come from the germline V gene (reference sequence). CDR3 length equals 13 residues. J gave up 2 bases and V 8 bases, and 1 base lay outside the gene matches. This CDR3 is CASLAGATDTQYF. The DNA for the CDR3 is TGTGCCAGCCTAGCGGGAGCCACAGATACGCAGTATTTT.

This clonotype appeared many times. J is TRBJ2-5 and V is TRBV24-1; 7 nucleotides line up with TRBD2. CDR3 size: 15 residues. Losses at the gene ends were 5 bases for V and 3 bases for J; bases not matched to a gene: 8. From germline, CDR1 is KGHDR and CDR2 SFDVKD. The CDR3 DNA sequence: TGTGCCACCAGTGCATGGGGGGGTGGTAAAGAGACCCAGTACTTC. It codes for CATSAWGGGKETQYF.

This clonotype was seen repeatedly, ten times or more. CDR3 sequence: CASSEVGDRATYNEQFF. DNA for the CDR3: TGTGCCAGCAGTGAAGTGGGGGACAGAGCTACCTACAATGAGCAGTTCTTC. The chain links TRBV6-1 to TRBJ2-1; 7 bases are shared with TRBD1. Looked up from germline, CDR1 is MNHNS and CDR2 is SASEGT. This CDR3 has 17 residues. Germline trimming cut 1 base from V and 2 bases from J; bases unmatched to any gene: 8.

The chain employs TRBV20-1 and TRBJ1-2; D call uncertain. V gave up 0 bases and J gave up 5 bases, with 7 bases separating them. CDR3 length: 12 residues. The V gene's germline CDR1 is DFQATT and CDR2 SNEGSKA (reference sequence). CDR3 sequence (DNA): TGCAGTGCTAGAGATCTCGCGTATGGCTACACCTTC. This codes for CSARDLAYGYTF.

This clonotype has ten or more counts. The CDR3 loop reads CASSLALPDTQYF. CDR3 sequence (DNA): TGTGCCAGCAGCTTAGCCCTTCCAGATACGCAGTATTTT. V gene TRBV11-2 combines with J gene TRBJ2-3; D is undetermined. Germline V gene data show CDR1 as SGHAT and CDR2 as FQNNGV. Trimming cost V 1 base and J 4 bases, with 6 bases left between them. There are 13 residues in the CDR3.

In this sample, this clonotype turned up many times. This sequence joins TRBV12-3 or TRBV12-4 and TRBJ2-3; D tentatively fits TRBD1 or TRBD2 (5 bases each). With 8 bases removed from V and 2 bases from J, the gap between germline ends came to 8 bases. This CDR3 spans 12 amino acids. The CDR3 loop is CASSGTTDTQYF. CDR3 nucleotides: TGTGCCAGCTCGGGGACCACAGATACGCAGTATTTT.

The CDR3 nucleotides read TGTGCCAGCAGTAGAGGTAACCCGAACACTGAAGCTTTCTTT. Translation: CASSRGNPNTEAFF. This rearrangement joins TRBV11-2 to TRBJ1-1, with D unresolved. CDR3 length: 14 residues. Germline V gene lookup returns CDR1 SGHAT and CDR2 FQNNGV. Trimming left V 6 bases short and J 1 base short, with 12 bases between.